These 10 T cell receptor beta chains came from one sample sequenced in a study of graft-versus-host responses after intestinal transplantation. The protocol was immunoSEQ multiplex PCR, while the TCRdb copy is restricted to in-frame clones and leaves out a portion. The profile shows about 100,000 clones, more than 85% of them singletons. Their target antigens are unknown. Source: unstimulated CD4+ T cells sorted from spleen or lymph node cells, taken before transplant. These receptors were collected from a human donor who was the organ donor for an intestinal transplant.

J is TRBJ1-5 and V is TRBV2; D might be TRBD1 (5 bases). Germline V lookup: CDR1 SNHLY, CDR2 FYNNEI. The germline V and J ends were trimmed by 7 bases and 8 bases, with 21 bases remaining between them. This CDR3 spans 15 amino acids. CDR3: CASTGGALRVEPQHF. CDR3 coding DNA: TGTGCCAGCACTGGGGGAGCCCTCCGCGTTGAGCCCCAGCATTTT. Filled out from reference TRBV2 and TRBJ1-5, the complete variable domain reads EPEVTQTPSHQVTQMGQEVILRCVPISNHLYFYWYRQILGQKVEFLVSFYNNEISEKSEIFDDQFSVERPDGSNFTLKIRSTKLEDSAMYFCASTGGALRVEPQHFGDGTRLSIL.

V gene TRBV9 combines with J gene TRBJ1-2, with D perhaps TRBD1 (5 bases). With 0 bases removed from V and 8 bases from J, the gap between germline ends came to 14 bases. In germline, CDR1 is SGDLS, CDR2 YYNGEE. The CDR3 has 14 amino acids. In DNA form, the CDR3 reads TGTGCCAGCAGCGTAGTTGAGGGGATGTGGGGCTACACCTTC. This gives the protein CASSVVEGMWGYTF.

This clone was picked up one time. The CDR3 reads CASSLEGSGETQYF. CDR3 bases: TGCGCCAGCAGCTTGGAGGGTAGCGGGGAGACCCAGTACTTC. V usage is TRBV5-1 and J usage is TRBJ2-5, with 7 bases that match TRBD2. CDR3 length equals 14 residues. Trimming removed 0 bases from V and 5 bases from J; junction bases left unmatched: 4. Germline V CDR1 and CDR2: SGHRS, YFSETQ.

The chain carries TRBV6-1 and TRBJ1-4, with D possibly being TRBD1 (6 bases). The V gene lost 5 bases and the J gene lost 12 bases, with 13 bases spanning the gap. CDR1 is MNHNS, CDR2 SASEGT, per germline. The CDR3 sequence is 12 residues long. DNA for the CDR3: TGTGCCAGCAGTCGGACAGTCGCGGAACTGTTTTTT. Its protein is CASSRTVAELFF.

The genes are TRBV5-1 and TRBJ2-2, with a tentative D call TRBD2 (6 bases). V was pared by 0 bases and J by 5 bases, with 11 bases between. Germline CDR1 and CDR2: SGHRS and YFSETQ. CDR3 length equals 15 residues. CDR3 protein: CASSLVIGGTGELFF. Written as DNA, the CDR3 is TGCGCCAGCAGCTTGGTGATCGGGGGTACCGGGGAGCTGTTTTTT.

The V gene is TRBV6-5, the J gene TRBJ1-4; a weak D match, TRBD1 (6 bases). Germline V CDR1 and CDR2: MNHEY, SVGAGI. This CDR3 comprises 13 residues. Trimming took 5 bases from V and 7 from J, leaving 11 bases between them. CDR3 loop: CASSVNRAEKLFF. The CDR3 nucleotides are TGTGCCAGCAGTGTAAACAGGGCTGAAAAACTGTTTTTT.

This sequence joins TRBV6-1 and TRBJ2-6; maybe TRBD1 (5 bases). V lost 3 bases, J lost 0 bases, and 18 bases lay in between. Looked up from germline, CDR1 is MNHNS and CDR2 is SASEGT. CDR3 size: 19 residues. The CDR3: CASSEFDSTPRSGANVLTF. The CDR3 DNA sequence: TGTGCCAGCAGTGAGTTCGACAGTACTCCCCGCTCTGGGGCCAACGTCCTGACTTTC.

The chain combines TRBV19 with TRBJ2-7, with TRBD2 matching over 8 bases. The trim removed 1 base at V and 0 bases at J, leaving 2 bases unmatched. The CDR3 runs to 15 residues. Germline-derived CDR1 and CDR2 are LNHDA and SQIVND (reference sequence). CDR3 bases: TGTGCCAGTAGTATAGTAGCGGGACACTCCTACGAGCAGTACTTC. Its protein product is CASSIVAGHSYEQYF.

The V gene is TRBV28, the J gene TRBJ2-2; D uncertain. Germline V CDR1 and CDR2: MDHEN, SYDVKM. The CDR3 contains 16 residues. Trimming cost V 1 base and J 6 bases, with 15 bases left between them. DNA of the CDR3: TGTGCCAGCAGTTTATATCTCAGGTGGCAGGCCGGGGAGCTGTTTTTT. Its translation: CASSLYLRWQAGELFF.

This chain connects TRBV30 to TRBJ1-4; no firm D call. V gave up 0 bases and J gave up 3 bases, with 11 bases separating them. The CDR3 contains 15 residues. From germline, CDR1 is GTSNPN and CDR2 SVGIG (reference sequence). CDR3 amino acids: CAWSVRRSSNEKLFF. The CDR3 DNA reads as TGTGCCTGGAGTGTACGTAGATCATCTAATGAAAAACTGTTTTTT.